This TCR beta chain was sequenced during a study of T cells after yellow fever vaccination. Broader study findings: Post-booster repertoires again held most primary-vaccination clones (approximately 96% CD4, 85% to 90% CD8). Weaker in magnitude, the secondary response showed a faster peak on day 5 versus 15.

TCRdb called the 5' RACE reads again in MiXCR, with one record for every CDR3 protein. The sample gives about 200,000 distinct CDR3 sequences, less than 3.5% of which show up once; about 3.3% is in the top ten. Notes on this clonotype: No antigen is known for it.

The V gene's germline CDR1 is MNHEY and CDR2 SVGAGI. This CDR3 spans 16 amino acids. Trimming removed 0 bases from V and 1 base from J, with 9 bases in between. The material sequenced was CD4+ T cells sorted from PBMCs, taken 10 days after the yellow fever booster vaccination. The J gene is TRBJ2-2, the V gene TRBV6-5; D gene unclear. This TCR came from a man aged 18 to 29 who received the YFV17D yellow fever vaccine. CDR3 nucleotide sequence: TGTGCCAGCAGTTACTCGGATTTCCTGAACACCGGGGAGCTGTTTTTT. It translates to CASSYSDFLNTGELFF.